The rows below give T cell receptor beta chains drawn from one sample of a study of blood T cell repertoires in COVID-19. Profiling relied on immunoSEQ multiplex PCR, and the TCRdb table lists in-frame clones only, not all of them. Of about 280,000 clones in the sample, around 88% were seen once. Specimen: peripheral blood. The receptors were sampled from a woman aged 25 to 45 who had recovered from COVID-19. The CDR3 runs from the conserved cysteine through the conserved F or W. The order of the fields is J gene, D gene, clone size, V gene, CDR3 protein, CDR3 DNA. D genes are given only for firm matches. Size is stated for part of the rows, as once, few or many counts, or as a class when the clone is expanded.

j_call: TRBJ1-2; d_call: TRBD1; clone_size: NA; v_call: TRBV5-1; cdr3_aa: CASSLGTGGPGGYTF; cdr3_nt: TGCGCCAGCAGCTTGGGGACAGGGGGACCGGGAGGCTACACCTTC
j_call: TRBJ2-3; d_call: TRBD2; clone_size: NA; v_call: TRBV5-1; cdr3_aa: CASSPRTSGRADTQYF; cdr3_nt: TGCGCCAGCAGCCCACGGACTAGCGGGAGAGCAGATACGCAGTATTTT
j_call: TRBJ2-3; d_call: TRBD2; clone_size: NA; v_call: TRBV28; cdr3_aa: CASSLAGGFRTDTQYF; cdr3_nt: TGTGCCAGCAGTCTAGCGGGGGGTTTTAGAACAGATACGCAGTATTTT
j_call: TRBJ1-5; d_call: NA; clone_size: NA; v_call: TRBV5-5; cdr3_aa: CASSWSGGNQPQHF; cdr3_nt: TGTGCCAGCAGCTGGTCAGGGGGCAATCAGCCCCAGCATTTT
j_call: TRBJ2-3; d_call: TRBD2; clone_size: NA; v_call: TRBV29-1; cdr3_aa: CSVKTSGPDTQYF; cdr3_nt: TGCAGCGTGAAGACTAGCGGGCCAGATACGCAGTATTTT
j_call: TRBJ2-3; d_call: TRBD1; clone_size: NA; v_call: TRBV5-1; cdr3_aa: CASSLGQGESDTQYF; cdr3_nt: TGCGCCAGCAGCTTGGGACAGGGTGAGTCAGATACGCAGTATTTT
j_call: TRBJ1-1; d_call: NA; clone_size: NA; v_call: TRBV6-4; cdr3_aa: CASSPNPGNTEAFF; cdr3_nt: TGTGCCAGCAGCCCAAATCCCGGGAACACTGAAGCTTTCTTT
j_call: TRBJ2-7; d_call: TRBD1; clone_size: NA; v_call: TRBV15; cdr3_aa: CATSRDGQGIDEQYF; cdr3_nt: TGTGCCACCAGCAGAGATGGACAGGGGATCGACGAGCAGTACTTC
j_call: TRBJ1-2; d_call: NA; clone_size: NA; v_call: TRBV6-1; cdr3_aa: CASSEGAGVSYGYTF; cdr3_nt: TGTGCCAGCAGTGAAGGGGCAGGTGTTAGCTATGGCTACACCTTC
j_call: TRBJ2-1; d_call: NA; clone_size: NA; v_call: TRBV5-1; cdr3_aa: CASTLGTFSYNEQFF; cdr3_nt: TGCGCCAGCACCCTAGGGACTTTTTCCTACAATGAGCAGTTCTTC
j_call: TRBJ1-5; d_call: TRBD1; clone_size: once; v_call: TRBV7-2; cdr3_aa: CASSSDRARNQPQHF; cdr3_nt: TGTGCCAGCAGCTCCGACAGGGCGCGCAATCAGCCCCAGCATTTT
j_call: TRBJ2-7; d_call: TRBD1; clone_size: NA; v_call: TRBV5-1; cdr3_aa: CASSLGQGLVEQYF; cdr3_nt: TGCGCCAGCAGCCTAGGACAGGGCCTGGTGGAGCAGTACTTC
j_call: TRBJ1-1; d_call: NA; clone_size: NA; v_call: TRBV6-6; cdr3_aa: CASSYSANMNTEAFF; cdr3_nt: TGTGCCAGCAGTTACTCGGCCAACATGAACACTGAAGCTTTCTTT
j_call: TRBJ2-2; d_call: NA; clone_size: NA; v_call: TRBV10-2; cdr3_aa: CASSDTGSTGELFF; cdr3_nt: TGCGCCAGCAGTGATACGGGAAGCACCGGGGAGCTGTTTTTT
j_call: TRBJ1-2; d_call: NA; clone_size: NA; v_call: TRBV10-3; cdr3_aa: CAISESTGITNYGYTF; cdr3_nt: TGTGCCATCAGTGAGTCGACAGGTATTACGAACTATGGCTACACCTTC
j_call: TRBJ2-7; d_call: NA; clone_size: NA; v_call: TRBV19; cdr3_aa: CASSNGGEQYF; cdr3_nt: TGTGCCAGTAGTAACGGAGGCGAGCAGTACTTC
j_call: TRBJ2-7; d_call: NA; clone_size: NA; v_call: TRBV6-1; cdr3_aa: CASSEAAGIGAKSRQYF; cdr3_nt: TGTGCCAGCAGTGAAGCGGCGGGGATAGGGGCTAAATCGCGGCAGTACTTC
j_call: TRBJ2-7; d_call: TRBD1; clone_size: once; v_call: TRBV2; cdr3_aa: CASSRDRGSYEQYF; cdr3_nt: TGTGCCAGCAGCCGGGACAGGGGTTCCTACGAGCAGTACTTC
j_call: TRBJ2-7; d_call: NA; clone_size: NA; v_call: TRBV21-1; cdr3_aa: CASSTAGEWYEQYF; cdr3_nt: TGTGCCAGCAGCACCGCGGGAGAATGGTACGAGCAGTACTTC
j_call: TRBJ1-1; d_call: NA; clone_size: NA; v_call: TRBV6-5; cdr3_aa: CASRRTGSGTEAFF; cdr3_nt: TGTGCCAGCAGGCGGACCGGGAGCGGCACTGAAGCTTTCTTT
j_call: TRBJ2-2; d_call: TRBD2; clone_size: NA; v_call: TRBV7-3; cdr3_aa: CASSLTAIAGGPVGELFF; cdr3_nt: TGTGCCAGCAGCTTAACAGCTATAGCGGGAGGGCCCGTCGGGGAGCTGTTTTTT
j_call: TRBJ2-7; d_call: TRBD2; clone_size: once; v_call: TRBV6-5; cdr3_aa: CASSYRREGLNEQYF; cdr3_nt: TGTGCCAGCAGTTACCGTCGGGAGGGTCTCAACGAGCAGTACTTC
j_call: TRBJ2-7; d_call: TRBD1; clone_size: NA; v_call: TRBV7-9; cdr3_aa: CASSLGEGQSLEQYF; cdr3_nt: TGTGCCAGCAGCTTAGGCGAGGGACAGAGCCTCGAGCAGTACTTC
j_call: TRBJ2-7; d_call: TRBD1; clone_size: few; v_call: TRBV7-2; cdr3_aa: CASSLFYRGREQYF; cdr3_nt: TGTGCCAGCAGCTTATTTTACAGGGGGCGGGAGCAGTACTTC
j_call: TRBJ1-5; d_call: NA; clone_size: NA; v_call: TRBV5-6; cdr3_aa: CASSLAGPLLNQPQHF; cdr3_nt: TGTGCCAGCAGCTTGGCTGGCCCGCTCCTCAATCAGCCCCAGCATTTT
j_call: TRBJ2-5; d_call: NA; clone_size: NA; v_call: TRBV18; cdr3_aa: CASSPSQQETQYF; cdr3_nt: TGTGCCAGCTCACCGTCCCAGCAAGAGACCCAGTACTTC
j_call: TRBJ1-2; d_call: NA; clone_size: NA; v_call: TRBV3-1/TRBV3-2; cdr3_aa: CASSQGSGGGYTF; cdr3_nt: TGTGCCAGCAGCCAAGGTTCCGGCGGTGGCTACACCTTC
j_call: TRBJ1-4; d_call: TRBD1; clone_size: NA; v_call: TRBV7-9; cdr3_aa: CASSSAGTGVKLFF; cdr3_nt: TGTGCCAGCAGCTCAGCCGGGACAGGGGTAAAACTGTTTTTT
j_call: TRBJ2-3; d_call: NA; clone_size: NA; v_call: TRBV10-3; cdr3_aa: CAISESRGDTDTQYF; cdr3_nt: TGTGCCATCAGTGAGTCACGAGGAGACACAGATACGCAGTATTTT
j_call: TRBJ1-2; d_call: TRBD1; clone_size: NA; v_call: TRBV5-1; cdr3_aa: CASSLARDRGYTF; cdr3_nt: TGCGCCAGCAGCTTGGCCCGGGACAGGGGCTACACCTTC
j_call: TRBJ1-3; d_call: NA; clone_size: NA; v_call: TRBV7-8; cdr3_aa: CASRPRGNSGNTIYF; cdr3_nt: TGTGCCAGCAGGCCTAGAGGGAACTCTGGAAACACCATATATTTT
j_call: TRBJ2-1; d_call: TRBD1; clone_size: NA; v_call: TRBV27; cdr3_aa: CASSPGTGILWNEQFF; cdr3_nt: TGTGCCAGCAGTCCAGGGACAGGCATTTTGTGGAATGAGCAGTTCTTC
j_call: TRBJ2-5; d_call: TRBD2; clone_size: NA; v_call: TRBV6-5; cdr3_aa: CASSYGGVGWETQYF; cdr3_nt: TGTGCCAGCTCCTATGGGGGGGTAGGTTGGGAGACCCAGTACTTC
j_call: TRBJ2-7; d_call: NA; clone_size: few; v_call: TRBV6-6; cdr3_aa: CASSYEGYSGYEQYF; cdr3_nt: TGTGCCAGCAGTTACGAGGGCTATAGTGGCTACGAGCAGTACTTC
j_call: TRBJ2-1; d_call: TRBD2; clone_size: NA; v_call: TRBV11-2; cdr3_aa: CASSLGQRLAGEQFF; cdr3_nt: TGTGCCAGCAGCTTAGGTCAACGCCTAGCGGGGGAGCAGTTCTTC
j_call: TRBJ2-3; d_call: NA; clone_size: NA; v_call: TRBV5-1; cdr3_aa: CASSLSVMGGDTQYF; cdr3_nt: TGCGCCAGCAGCTTGTCGGTCATGGGGGGAGATACGCAGTATTTT
j_call: TRBJ1-3; d_call: TRBD1; clone_size: once; v_call: TRBV10-2; cdr3_aa: CASSVVATGDGNTIYF; cdr3_nt: TGCGCCAGCAGTGTGGTCGCGACAGGGGATGGAAACACCATATATTTT
j_call: TRBJ2-1; d_call: TRBD2; clone_size: NA; v_call: TRBV5-4; cdr3_aa: CASTLAGGQSYNEQFF; cdr3_nt: TGTGCCAGCACTCTAGCGGGGGGGCAATCCTACAATGAGCAGTTCTTC
j_call: TRBJ2-1; d_call: TRBD2; clone_size: once; v_call: TRBV7-3; cdr3_aa: CASSKPGLAGGAREQFF; cdr3_nt: TGTGCCAGCAGCAAACCGGGACTAGCGGGAGGTGCAAGGGAGCAGTTCTTC
j_call: TRBJ2-4; d_call: NA; clone_size: NA; v_call: TRBV2; cdr3_aa: CASKVEGLAIQYF; cdr3_nt: TGTGCCAGCAAGGTGGAGGGGCTGGCCATTCAGTACTTC
j_call: TRBJ1-1; d_call: NA; clone_size: NA; v_call: TRBV5-6; cdr3_aa: CASSLARFTEAFF; cdr3_nt: TGTGCCAGCAGCTTGGCACGGTTCACTGAAGCTTTCTTT